This TCR beta chain was found in a study of blood T cell repertoires in COVID-19 (dated by TCRdb to the early 2020s). Background on the whole study: The collaborator samples originated in the United States, Italy and Spain and spanned the acute and convalescent phases of COVID-19. Subjects who had been exposed to COVID-19, were actively infected with it, or had recovered from it provided the deeply sampled blood TCRbeta repertoires that made up the dataset. Where HLA class I and class II types were available, the types were taken from metadata supplied by the sample provider, not from assay-based typing. The prospective study material was composed of cDNA or gDNA derived from T cells, B-cell-depleted T cells, or PBMCs. Samples were obtained from the ongoing ImmuneRACE study (first 160 participants) and from about 1,300 subjects provided by 6 global collaborators. The sample metadata nearly always contained a de-identified subject ID, COVID-19 status, age in years and sex. The repertoires were released in a freely available public database meant as a resource for research on the immune response to SARS-CoV-2. Overall results and qualifications from the work: How much clinical and demographic metadata was included differed by source and by participant, and the metadata was provided uncurated.

Each collaborating institution followed its own protocols to collect whole blood in K2EDTA tubes. For TCRbeta analysis, collaborator samples were shipped as frozen whole blood, as isolated PBMCs, or as DNA extracted from either sample type. The immunoSEQ Assay, a bias-controlled multiplex PCR, was used to amplify TCRbeta CDR3 regions from genomic DNA. Per the original workflow: The number of nucleated cells in each sample was estimated from the amplification of reference gene primers within the assay. To quantify the absolute abundance of each unique TCRbeta CDR3 rearrangement, sequence reads were collapsed and filtered. Productive Simpson clonality was computed per sample as the square root of Simpson's diversity index over productive rearrangements. TCRdb took over this immuneACCESS table, retaining in-frame rearrangements with V and J assigned. Such tables are incomplete; in checked studies, under half of the missing clones stem from an unresolved V gene, and the remainder is unexplained. V and J calls and clone size are as listed in that table; D and trimming were resolved from the DNA. This sample lists about 65,000 clones; over 75% were detected once. Of the sample, 15% falls within the top ten clones.

In regard to this clone: Its antigen remains undetermined. The sample holds no much larger clone one base away, and base qualities are not on file.

What was sequenced was peripheral blood. The TCR was taken from a man aged 80 or over with acute or convalescent COVID-19.

The nucleotide sequence reads as follows: TGTGCCAGTAGTATAACGGGACTAAGTTTGGAGACCCAGTACTTC. Its translation reads: CASSITGLSLETQYF. The chain is assembled from TRBV19 and TRBJ2-5, with 7 middle bases fitting TRBD2. Trimming accounts for 2 bases at V and 5 bases at J, while the number of junction bases matched to no gene is 8. According to the germline V gene (reference sequence), CDR1 reads LNHDA and CDR2 reads SQIVND. The CDR3, cysteine through phenylalanine, is 15 amino acids long. Just the 45-base CDR3 DNA is kept, in frame starting at base 1.